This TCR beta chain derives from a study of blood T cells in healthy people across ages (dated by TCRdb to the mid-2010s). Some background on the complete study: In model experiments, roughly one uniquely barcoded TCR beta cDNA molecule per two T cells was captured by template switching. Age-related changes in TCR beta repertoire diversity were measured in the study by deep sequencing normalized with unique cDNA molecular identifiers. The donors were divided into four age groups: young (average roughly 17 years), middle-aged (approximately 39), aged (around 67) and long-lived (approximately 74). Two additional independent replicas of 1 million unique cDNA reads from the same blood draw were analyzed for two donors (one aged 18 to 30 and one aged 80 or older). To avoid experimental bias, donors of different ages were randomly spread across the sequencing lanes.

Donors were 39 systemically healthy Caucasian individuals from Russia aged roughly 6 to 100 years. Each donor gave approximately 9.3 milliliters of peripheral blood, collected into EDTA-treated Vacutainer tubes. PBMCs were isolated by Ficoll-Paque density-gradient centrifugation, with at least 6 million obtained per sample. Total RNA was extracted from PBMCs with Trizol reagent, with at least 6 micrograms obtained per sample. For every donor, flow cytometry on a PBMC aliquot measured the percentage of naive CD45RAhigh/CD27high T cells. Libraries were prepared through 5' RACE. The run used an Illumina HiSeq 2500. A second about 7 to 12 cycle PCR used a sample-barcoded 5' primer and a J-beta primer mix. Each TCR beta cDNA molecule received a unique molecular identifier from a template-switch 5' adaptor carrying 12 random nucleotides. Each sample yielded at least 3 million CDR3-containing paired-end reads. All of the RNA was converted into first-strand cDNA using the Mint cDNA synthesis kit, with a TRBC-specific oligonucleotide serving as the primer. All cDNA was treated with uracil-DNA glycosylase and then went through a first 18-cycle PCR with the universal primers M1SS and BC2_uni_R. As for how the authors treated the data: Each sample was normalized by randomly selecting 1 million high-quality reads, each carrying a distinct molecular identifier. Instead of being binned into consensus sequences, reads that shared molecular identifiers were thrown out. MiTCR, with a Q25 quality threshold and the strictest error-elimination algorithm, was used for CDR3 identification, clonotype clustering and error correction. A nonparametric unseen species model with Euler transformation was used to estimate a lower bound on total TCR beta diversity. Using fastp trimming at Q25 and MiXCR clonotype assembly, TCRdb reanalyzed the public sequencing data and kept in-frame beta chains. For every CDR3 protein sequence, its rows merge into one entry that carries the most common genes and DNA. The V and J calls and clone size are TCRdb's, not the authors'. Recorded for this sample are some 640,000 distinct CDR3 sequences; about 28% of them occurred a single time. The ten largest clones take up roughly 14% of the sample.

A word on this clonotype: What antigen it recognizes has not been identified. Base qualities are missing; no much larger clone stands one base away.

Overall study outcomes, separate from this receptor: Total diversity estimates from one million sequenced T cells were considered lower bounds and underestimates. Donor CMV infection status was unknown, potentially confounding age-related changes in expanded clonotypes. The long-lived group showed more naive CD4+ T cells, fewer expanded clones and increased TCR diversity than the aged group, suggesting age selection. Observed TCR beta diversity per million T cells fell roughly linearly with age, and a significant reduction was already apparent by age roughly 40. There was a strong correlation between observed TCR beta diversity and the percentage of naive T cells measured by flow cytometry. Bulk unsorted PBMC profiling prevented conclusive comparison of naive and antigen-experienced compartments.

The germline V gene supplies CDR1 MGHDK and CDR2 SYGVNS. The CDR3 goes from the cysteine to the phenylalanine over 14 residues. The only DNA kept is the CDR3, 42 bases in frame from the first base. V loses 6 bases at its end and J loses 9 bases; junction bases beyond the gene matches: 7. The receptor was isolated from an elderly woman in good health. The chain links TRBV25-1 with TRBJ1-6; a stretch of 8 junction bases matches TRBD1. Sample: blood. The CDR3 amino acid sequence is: CASSVDRVISPLHF. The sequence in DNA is TGTGCCAGCAGCGTGGACAGGGTGATTTCACCCCTCCACTTT.